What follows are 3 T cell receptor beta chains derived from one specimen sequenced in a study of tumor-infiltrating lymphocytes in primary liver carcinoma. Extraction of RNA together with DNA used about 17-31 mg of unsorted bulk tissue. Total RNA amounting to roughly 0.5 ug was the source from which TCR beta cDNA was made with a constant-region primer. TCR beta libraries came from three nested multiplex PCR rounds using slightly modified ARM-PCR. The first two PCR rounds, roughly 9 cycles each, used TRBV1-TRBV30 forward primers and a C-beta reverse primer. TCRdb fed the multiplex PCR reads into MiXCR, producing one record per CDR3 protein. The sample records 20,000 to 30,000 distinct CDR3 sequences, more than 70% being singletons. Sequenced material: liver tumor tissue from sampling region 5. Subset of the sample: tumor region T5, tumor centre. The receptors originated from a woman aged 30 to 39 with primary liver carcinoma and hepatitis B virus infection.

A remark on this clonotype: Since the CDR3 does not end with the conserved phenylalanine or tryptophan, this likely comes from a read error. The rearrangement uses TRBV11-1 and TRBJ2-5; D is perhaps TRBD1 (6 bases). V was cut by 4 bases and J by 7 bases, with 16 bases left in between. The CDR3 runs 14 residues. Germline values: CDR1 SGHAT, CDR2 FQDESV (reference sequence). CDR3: CASSWSGGTGTQYI. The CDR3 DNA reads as TGTGCCAGCAGCTGGTCTGGGGGCACTGGGACCCAGTACATC.

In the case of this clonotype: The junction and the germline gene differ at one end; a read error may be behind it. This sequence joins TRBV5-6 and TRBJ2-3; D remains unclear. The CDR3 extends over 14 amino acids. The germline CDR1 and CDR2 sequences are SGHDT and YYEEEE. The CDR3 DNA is TGTGCCAGCAGCTTATTATCAAAGTCGGATATGCAGTATTTT. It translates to CASSLLSKSDMQYF.

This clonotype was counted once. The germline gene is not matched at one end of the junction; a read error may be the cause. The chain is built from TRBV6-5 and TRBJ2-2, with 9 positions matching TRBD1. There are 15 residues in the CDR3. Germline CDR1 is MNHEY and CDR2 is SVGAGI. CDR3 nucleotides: TGTGCCAGCAGTCCCGGGACAGGGTTCACCGGTGAGCTGTTTTTT. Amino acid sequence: CASSPGTGFTGELFF.